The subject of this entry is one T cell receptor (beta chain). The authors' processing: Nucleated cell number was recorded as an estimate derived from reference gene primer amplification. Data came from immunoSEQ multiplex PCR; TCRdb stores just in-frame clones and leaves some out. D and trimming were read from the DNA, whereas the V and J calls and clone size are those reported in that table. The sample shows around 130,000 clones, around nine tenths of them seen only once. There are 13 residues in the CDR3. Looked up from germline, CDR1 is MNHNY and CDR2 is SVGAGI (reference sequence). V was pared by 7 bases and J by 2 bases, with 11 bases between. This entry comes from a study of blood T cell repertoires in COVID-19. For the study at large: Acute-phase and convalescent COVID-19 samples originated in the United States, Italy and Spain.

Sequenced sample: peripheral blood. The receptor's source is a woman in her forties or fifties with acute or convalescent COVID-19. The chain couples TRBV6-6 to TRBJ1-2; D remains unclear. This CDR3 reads CASNPGGNYGYTF. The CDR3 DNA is TGTGCCAGCAATCCAGGTGGGAACTATGGCTACACCTTC.